This TCR beta chain was sequenced for a study of PD-1 blockade in classical Hodgkin lymphoma. For the study at large: Patients in the cohort were put on intravenous nivolumab, 3 mg/kg every 2 weeks.

Losses at the gene ends were 5 bases for V and 0 bases for J; bases not matched to a gene: 13. Per the germline V gene, CDR1 is PRHDT and CDR2 is FYEKMQ (reference sequence). The CDR3 loop spans 19 amino acids. Brentuximab vedotin exposure varied, and every patient relapsed after autologous stem cell transplantation. Study results and limitations: At baseline, newly diagnosed patients reportedly showed less TCR diversity than healthy donors. By C4D1, diversity of CD4+ TCRs had risen significantly, whereas that of CD8+ TCRs had not. Causes of the repertoire differences remain undefined, possibly disease activity or prior therapy.

Assay: immunoSEQ multiplex PCR; the TCRdb copy retains only in-frame clones and omits some. This table has 13,000 or so clones, around three quarters appearing once. This clone was found a few times. Its antigen is as yet unknown. The TCR originated in a human donor with classical Hodgkin lymphoma. This chain uses TRBV13 with TRBJ2-7, with 13 bases fitting TRBD2. The material sequenced was peripheral blood mononuclear cells (PBMCs), taken at baseline. The CDR3 region is CASSLNQWTSGGRSYEQYF. CDR3 coding DNA: TGTGCCAGCAGCCTTAACCAATGGACTAGCGGGGGACGCTCCTACGAGCAGTACTTC.